This T cell receptor (beta chain) was profiled in a study of T-cell memory formation after mild COVID-19. Overall study context: The two donors had largely donor-specific TCR clusters.

The J segment lost 2 bases and the V segment lost 7 bases, leaving 8 bases of the junction unmatched. CDR3 length: 15 residues. Germline assignment: CDR1 MNHNY and CDR2 SVGAGI (reference sequence). Each CDR3 protein is one row after TCRdb ran MiXCR on the 5' RACE reads. There are tens of thousands of distinct CDR3 sequences in the sample; roughly 12% occur only once, and over 20% lies in the top ten. The gene calls are TRBV6-6 and TRBJ1-5, with 7 bases fitting TRBD1. The receptor comes from a man aged 18 to 29 who had mild COVID-19 (a few samples of this study predate the infection). Cell type and time point are not known. Material: PBMCs or a T cell subset sorted from them (not recorded which). The DNA of the CDR3 is TGTGCCAGCACCCTCCAGGGGGGGGGCAATCAGCCCCAGCATTTT. As protein: CASTLQGGGNQPQHF.